This TCR beta chain is drawn from a study of early T cells in non-severe SARS-CoV-2 infection. Looking at the study overall: The study sequenced bulk RNA from unsorted whole blood, with chains unpaired. Study outcomes and limitations: The study's VDJdb matching favored anti-spike CD8 responses and missed private and CD4 specificities.

There are 12 residues in the CDR3. V lost 6 bases to trimming and J lost 4 bases, with 11 bases between them. CDR1 SGHTS and CDR2 YDEGEE come from the germline V gene. This clonotype has more than one count but fewer than ten. What it binds is not known. The TCR library protocol attached unique molecular identifiers to the individual cDNA molecules. TCRdb re-analysed the 5' RACE reads in MiXCR, keeping a single row per CDR3 protein. The sample carries 55,000 to 85,000 distinct CDR3 sequences, roughly 10% recorded once. This rearrangement joins TRBV5-8 to TRBJ2-7; no clear D. Sequencing used whole blood, obtained at baseline. The receptor comes from an adult who was a healthcare worker with PCR-confirmed SARS-CoV-2 infection or an uninfected control (not recorded which). DNA of the CDR3: TGTGCCAGCACCCCGGGCCGGTACGAGCAGTACTTC. Amino acids: CASTPGRYEQYF.